This is a list of T cell receptor beta chains from one sample in a study of blood T cell repertoires in COVID-19. TCRdb keeps only in-frame clones here, not all; method: immunoSEQ multiplex PCR. Altogether approximately 190,000 clones are present, less than 90% being singletons, with the ten largest covering about 20%. Sequenced sample: peripheral blood. The receptor set was obtained from a human donor in a cohort sampled during active COVID-19. CDR3s include the opening cysteine and the closing phenylalanine or tryptophan. The D gene is left open where the match is weak. Clone size appears in some rows only: once, few, many, or a class for an expanded clone.

V: TRBV6-4; D: TRBD2; J: TRBJ2-1; size: NA; CDR3: CASSDSQFVLAGVYNEQFF; DNA: TGTGCCAGCAGTGACTCTCAGTTTGTACTAGCGGGCGTTTACAATGAGCAGTTCTTC
V: TRBV5-1; D: NA; J: TRBJ2-7; size: NA; CDR3: CASSLGQSSYEQYF; DNA: TGCGCCAGCAGCTTGGGACAGAGCTCCTACGAGCAGTACTTC
V: TRBV6-4; D: NA; J: TRBJ2-1; size: NA; CDR3: CASSIDYRSYNEQFF; DNA: TGTGCCAGCAGCATCGACTACCGATCCTACAATGAGCAGTTCTTC
V: TRBV24-1; D: NA; J: TRBJ2-5; size: NA; CDR3: CATSDPTGVGETQYF; DNA: TGTGCCACCAGTGACCCAACCGGGGTAGGGGAGACCCAGTACTTC
V: TRBV4-2; D: TRBD2; J: TRBJ2-3; size: NA; CDR3: CASSQDGTSGADTQYF; DNA: TGTGCCAGCAGCCAAGATGGTACTAGCGGGGCAGATACGCAGTATTTT
V: TRBV5-4; D: NA; J: TRBJ1-2; size: NA; CDR3: CASSLPKDGRSYGYTF; DNA: TGTGCCAGCAGCTTGCCTAAGGACGGGAGAAGCTATGGCTACACCTTC
V: TRBV19; D: NA; J: TRBJ2-1; size: NA; CDR3: CASSPLRGEQFF; DNA: TGTGCCAGTAGTCCCCTCAGGGGTGAGCAGTTCTTC
V: TRBV19; D: NA; J: TRBJ1-5; size: once; CDR3: CASSPIPGQSNQPQHF; DNA: TGTGCCAGTAGCCCAATTCCAGGACAGAGTAATCAGCCCCAGCATTTT
V: TRBV20-1; D: NA; J: TRBJ2-5; size: NA; CDR3: CSAMASETQYF; DNA: TGCAGTGCTATGGCTAGCGAGACCCAGTACTTC
V: TRBV24-1; D: NA; J: TRBJ1-5; size: NA; CDR3: CATSAAGGNQPQHF; DNA: TGTGCCACTTCCGCGGCGGGTGGCAATCAGCCCCAGCATTTT
V: TRBV3-1/TRBV3-2; D: NA; J: TRBJ2-3; size: NA; CDR3: CASSQVSYTDTQYF; DNA: TGTGCCAGCAGCCAAGTATCGTACACAGATACGCAGTATTTT
V: TRBV10-2; D: NA; J: TRBJ1-1; size: NA; CDR3: CASRETPNTEAFF; DNA: TGCGCCAGCAGAGAGACACCCAACACTGAAGCTTTCTTT
V: TRBV19; D: NA; J: TRBJ1-3; size: NA; CDR3: CASSWVSGGSRGNTIYF; DNA: TGTGCCAGTAGCTGGGTGAGCGGCGGCTCCCGGGGAAACACCATATATTTT
V: TRBV24-1; D: TRBD2; J: TRBJ2-2; size: NA; CDR3: CATSDQREVGTGELFF; DNA: TGTGCCACCAGTGATCAGCGGGAGGTCGGCACCGGGGAGCTGTTTTTT